The rows below give T cell receptor beta chains drawn from one sample of a study of OX40 agonist ivuxolimab in advanced cancers. TCRdb keeps only in-frame clones here, not all; method: immunoSEQ multiplex PCR. The table has roughly 86,000 clones, approximately 90% seen once. The sequencing here drew on CD4+ or CD8+ T cells sorted from blood, taken in a trial of the OX40 agonist ivuxolimab. The receptors shown here come from an adult with an advanced solid tumor such as melanoma, head and neck, liver or kidney cancer. Both conserved end residues are part of each CDR3. Each record gives: D gene, J gene, V gene, clone size, CDR3 DNA, CDR3 protein. A D gene is named only where the DNA matches it firmly. Where a row states a size, it is once, few, many or the class of an expanded clone; other rows omit it.

d_gene: NA; j_gene: TRBJ2-7; v_gene: TRBV30; abundance: NA; CDR3nt: TGTGCCTGGAGTACCTTAACGGGGGATGAGCAGTACTTC; CDR3aa: CAWSTLTGDEQYF
d_gene: TRBD2; j_gene: TRBJ2-1; v_gene: TRBV11-2; abundance: NA; CDR3nt: TGTGCCAGCAGCTTAGCGTTTACTAGCGGGTACAATGAGCAGTTCTTC; CDR3aa: CASSLAFTSGYNEQFF
d_gene: NA; j_gene: TRBJ1-3; v_gene: TRBV21-1; abundance: NA; CDR3nt: TGTGCCAGCAGCAAAGGGGACAGAGGAAACACCATATATTTT; CDR3aa: CASSKGDRGNTIYF
d_gene: NA; j_gene: TRBJ2-7; v_gene: TRBV9; abundance: NA; CDR3nt: TGTGCCAGCAGCGTAGAGATAGACTCCTACGAGCAGTACTTC; CDR3aa: CASSVEIDSYEQYF
d_gene: NA; j_gene: TRBJ1-5; v_gene: TRBV30; abundance: NA; CDR3nt: TGTGCCTGGAGGCACGGGCCTAGCAATCAGCCCCAGCATTTT; CDR3aa: CAWRHGPSNQPQHF
d_gene: NA; j_gene: TRBJ2-7; v_gene: TRBV10-3; abundance: NA; CDR3nt: TGTGCCATCAGTGGGCAGGGTAACTCCTACGAGCAGTACTTC; CDR3aa: CAISGQGNSYEQYF
d_gene: TRBD1; j_gene: TRBJ1-4; v_gene: TRBV28; abundance: NA; CDR3nt: TGTGCCAGCAGGTCAGGGGGCCCCGAAAAACTGTTTTTT; CDR3aa: CASRSGGPEKLFF
d_gene: NA; j_gene: TRBJ1-5; v_gene: TRBV11-2; abundance: NA; CDR3nt: TGTGCCAGCAGCTTAGACGTGGGGAGCAATCAGCCCCAGCATTTT; CDR3aa: CASSLDVGSNQPQHF
d_gene: TRBD1; j_gene: TRBJ2-2; v_gene: TRBV27; abundance: NA; CDR3nt: TGTGCCAGCAGTGCTAAAACTCGGACAGGGCGAGCGAACACCGGGGAGCTGTTTTTT; CDR3aa: CASSAKTRTGRANTGELFF
d_gene: NA; j_gene: TRBJ2-3; v_gene: TRBV9; abundance: NA; CDR3nt: TGTGCCAGCAGCGCCCTAGTAGTTAGCACAGATACGCAGTATTTT; CDR3aa: CASSALVVSTDTQYF
d_gene: TRBD2; j_gene: TRBJ2-2; v_gene: TRBV5-1; abundance: NA; CDR3nt: TGCGCCAGCAGCTTGTCGGGACTAGCGGGAGGGCCGGGCACCGGGGAGCTGTTTTTT; CDR3aa: CASSLSGLAGGPGTGELFF
d_gene: NA; j_gene: TRBJ1-2; v_gene: TRBV28; abundance: NA; CDR3nt: TGTGCCGGCCTGGGGGGGGCGGAGGATGGCTACACCTTC; CDR3aa: CAGLGGAEDGYTF
d_gene: TRBD1; j_gene: TRBJ2-6; v_gene: TRBV4-3; abundance: NA; CDR3nt: TGCGCCAGCAGCCAAGAAGGGACAGGGTTCTCTGGGGCCAACGTCCTGACTTTC; CDR3aa: CASSQEGTGFSGANVLTF
d_gene: NA; j_gene: TRBJ1-3; v_gene: TRBV6-5; abundance: NA; CDR3nt: TGTGCCAGCAGTTACGGGGAGGGGAGCTCTGGAAACACCATATATTTT; CDR3aa: CASSYGEGSSGNTIYF
d_gene: TRBD1; j_gene: TRBJ2-5; v_gene: TRBV28; abundance: NA; CDR3nt: TGTGCCAGCGTGGCAGGGGGAGAAGAGACCCAGTACTTC; CDR3aa: CASVAGGEETQYF
d_gene: TRBD2; j_gene: TRBJ2-7; v_gene: TRBV19; abundance: NA; CDR3nt: TGTGCCAGTAGTATCGGCCTAGCGGGAGACGGGAGGCCCTACGAGCAGTACTTC; CDR3aa: CASSIGLAGDGRPYEQYF
d_gene: NA; j_gene: TRBJ2-1; v_gene: TRBV7-3; abundance: NA; CDR3nt: TGTGCCAGCAGCTTAACGAGAAATGAGCAGTTCTTC; CDR3aa: CASSLTRNEQFF
d_gene: NA; j_gene: TRBJ1-2; v_gene: TRBV7-9; abundance: NA; CDR3nt: TGTGCCAGCAGCGGTAGACAGTACTCCTATGGCTACACCTTC; CDR3aa: CASSGRQYSYGYTF
d_gene: NA; j_gene: TRBJ2-5; v_gene: TRBV5-1; abundance: NA; CDR3nt: TGCGCCAGCAGCGTCCAGGGTCCTAAAGAGACCCAGTACTTC; CDR3aa: CASSVQGPKETQYF
d_gene: NA; j_gene: TRBJ2-1; v_gene: TRBV28; abundance: NA; CDR3nt: TGTGCCAGCAGTTTTGGGGGTAGGAATGAGCAGTTCTTC; CDR3aa: CASSFGGRNEQFF
d_gene: TRBD2; j_gene: TRBJ2-7; v_gene: TRBV10-3; abundance: once; CDR3nt: TGTGCCATCAGTGAGTCGACTAGCGGGAGGGGTGAGCAGTACTTC; CDR3aa: CAISESTSGRGEQYF
d_gene: TRBD1; j_gene: TRBJ1-3; v_gene: TRBV6-1; abundance: NA; CDR3nt: TGTGCCAGCAGGGAAGACAGGGGAGTTGGAAACACCATATATTTT; CDR3aa: CASREDRGVGNTIYF
d_gene: NA; j_gene: TRBJ2-1; v_gene: TRBV7-2; abundance: NA; CDR3nt: TGTGCCAGCAGCTTAGCCCCCGGCAGGGGATACAATGAGCAGTTCTTC; CDR3aa: CASSLAPGRGYNEQFF
d_gene: NA; j_gene: TRBJ2-2; v_gene: TRBV18; abundance: NA; CDR3nt: TGTGCCAGCTCACCAGGGGAGAACTGGGCCGGGGAGCTGTTTTTT; CDR3aa: CASSPGENWAGELFF